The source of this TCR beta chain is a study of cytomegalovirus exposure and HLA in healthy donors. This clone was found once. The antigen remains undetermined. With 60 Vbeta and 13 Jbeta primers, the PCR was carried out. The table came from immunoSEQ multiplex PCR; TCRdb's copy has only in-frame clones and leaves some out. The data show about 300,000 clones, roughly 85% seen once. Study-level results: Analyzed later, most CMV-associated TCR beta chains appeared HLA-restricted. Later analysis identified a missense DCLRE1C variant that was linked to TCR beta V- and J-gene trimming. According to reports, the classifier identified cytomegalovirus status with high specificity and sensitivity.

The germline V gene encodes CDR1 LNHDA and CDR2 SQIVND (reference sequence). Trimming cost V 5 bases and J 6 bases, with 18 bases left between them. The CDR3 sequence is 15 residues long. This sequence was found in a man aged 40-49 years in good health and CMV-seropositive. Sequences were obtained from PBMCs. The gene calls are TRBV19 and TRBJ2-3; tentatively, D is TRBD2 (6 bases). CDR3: CASSVRDSAGDTQYF. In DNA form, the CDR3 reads TGTGCCAGTAGTGTCCGGGACTCAGCAGGTGATACGCAGTATTTT. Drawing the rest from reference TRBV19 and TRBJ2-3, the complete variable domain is DGGITQSPKYLFRKEGQNVTLSCEQNLNHDAMYWYRQDPGQGLRLIYYSQIVNDFQKGDIAEGYSVSREKKESFPLTVTSAQKNPTAFYLCASSVRDSAGDTQYFGPGTRLTVL.